Below are 23 T cell receptor beta chains sequenced from a single sample in a study of OX40 agonist ivuxolimab in advanced cancers. Assay used: immunoSEQ multiplex PCR; TCRdb lists only in-frame clones, some missing. This repertoire shows 55,000 to 80,000 clones, about nine tenths found once; its top ten account for 1.3%. Material: CD4+ or CD8+ T cells sorted from blood, obtained in a trial of the OX40 agonist ivuxolimab. The receptors come from an adult with an advanced solid tumor such as melanoma, head and neck, liver or kidney cancer.

V is TRBV5-4 and J is TRBJ2-3; D is undetermined. The CDR3 totals 14 residues. The germline V gene has CDR1 SGHNT and CDR2 YYREEE (reference sequence). The V and J ends lost 1 base and 1 base respectively, with 7 bases between them. CDR3 sequence: CASSLWQGTDTQYF. The CDR3 DNA is TGTGCCAGCAGCTTGTGGCAGGGCACAGATACGCAGTATTTT.

This chain links TRBV18 with TRBJ2-3, with D possibly matching TRBD1 (6 bases). CDR3 length: 16 residues. Looked up from germline, CDR1 is KGHSH and CDR2 is LQKENI. Trimming removed 6 bases at V and 0 bases at J, with 16 bases between. The CDR3 DNA is TGTGCCAGCTCTCCTAGACAGGCTACAAGCACAGATACGCAGTATTTT. This sequence encodes CASSPRQATSTDTQYF.

The chain couples TRBV5-1 to TRBJ2-7; 7 nucleotides match TRBD1. Germline CDR1 is SGHRS and CDR2 is YFSETQ. Losses at the gene ends were 0 bases for V and 7 bases for J; bases not matched to a gene: 7. CDR3 length equals 14 residues. CDR3 nucleotides: TGCGCCAGCAGCTTGGAGAGGGGGCTGGGGGAGCAGTACTTC. Its protein is CASSLERGLGEQYF.

The count of this clone is one. The CDR3: CASSVAGGNTGELFF. The CDR3 nucleotides are TGTGCCAGCAGCGTAGCTGGGGGGAACACCGGGGAGCTGTTTTTT. This chain uses TRBV9 with TRBJ2-2; the D call may be TRBD1 or TRBD2 (5 bases each). Germline assignment: CDR1 SGDLS and CDR2 YYNGEE. The V end lost 0 bases, the J end lost 1 base, and 7 bases lay between the germline ends. This CDR3 spans 15 amino acids.

The J gene is TRBJ2-5, the V gene TRBV11-3; possible D gene TRBD1, 5 bases. The CDR3 runs to 13 residues. V dropped 2 bases and J dropped 5 bases, with 9 bases sitting between them. The germline CDR1 and CDR2 sequences are SGHNT and YENEEA. CDR3 nucleotide sequence: TGTGCCAGCAGCTTAAACTCAGGGGAGACCCAGTACTTC. Translation: CASSLNSGETQYF.

V gene TRBV11-2 combines with J gene TRBJ2-7; D possibly matches TRBD1 or TRBD2 (5 bases each). The germline V and J ends were trimmed by 5 bases and 5 bases, with 16 bases remaining between them. The CDR3 is made up of 14 amino acids. CDR1 is SGHAT, CDR2 FQNNGV, per germline. The CDR3 coding sequence is TGTGCCAGCAGCCCCCAGGGAACGGGGAACGAGCAGTACTTC. It specifies CASSPQGTGNEQYF.

The rearrangement uses TRBV7-8 and TRBJ2-3; TRBD2 agrees at 8 bases. The CDR3 has 15 residues. Trimming cost V 1 base and J 8 bases; bases outside gene matches: 8. Germline CDR1 is SGHVS and CDR2 is FQNEAQ. The chain's CDR3 is CASSLGGLGGGTQYF. DNA of the CDR3: TGTGCCAGCAGCTTAGGGGGACTAGGAGGCGGTACGCAGTATTTT.

The chain couples TRBV5-1 to TRBJ1-5; weak D call: TRBD1 (6 bases). In germline, CDR1 is SGHRS, CDR2 YFSETQ. Deletions cut 3 bases from V and 0 bases from J, with 10 bases between. The CDR3 contains 15 residues. The DNA for the CDR3 is TGCGCCAGCAGCTCCACAGGGAATAGCAATCAGCCCCAGCATTTT. As protein: CASSSTGNSNQPQHF.

This chain uses TRBV28 with TRBJ1-4; D unresolved. CDR3 length: 12 amino acids. Looked up from germline, CDR1 is MDHEN and CDR2 is SYDVKM. Trimming left V 8 bases short and J 8 bases short, with 12 bases between. The CDR3 is CASGEFDEKLFF. CDR3 coding DNA: TGTGCCAGCGGGGAGTTTGACGAAAAACTGTTTTTT.

About this clone: Other DNA sequences in the same sample also yield this CDR3. The chain links TRBV30 to TRBJ2-7; D unclear. CDR3 length equals 11 residues. Trimming pared 0 bases from V and 5 bases from J, leaving 5 bases between. Germline loops: CDR1 GTSNPN, CDR2 SVGIG (reference sequence). The CDR3 protein is CAWSVRDEQYF. In DNA form, the CDR3 reads TGTGCCTGGAGTGTACGGGACGAGCAGTACTTC.

This clone was recorded a few times. This sequence joins TRBV7-2 and TRBJ1-1; D unclear. The CDR3 covers 14 residues. V lost 1 base and J lost 1, with 7 bases in between. Germline lookup yields CDR1 SGHTA and CDR2 FQGNSA. CDR3 in amino acids: CASSLDAGNTEAFF. The CDR3 nucleotides are TGTGCCAGCAGCTTAGATGCCGGGAACACTGAAGCTTTCTTT.

The rearrangement links TRBV7-2 to TRBJ2-7, with D perhaps TRBD2 (6 bases). The CDR3 runs to 15 residues. V was cut by 1 base and J by 5 bases, with 15 bases left in between. Germline-derived CDR1 and CDR2 are SGHTA and FQGNSA. CDR3 loop: CASSLVAVGSHEQYF. CDR3 in DNA: TGTGCCAGCAGCTTAGTAGCGGTGGGGTCCCACGAGCAGTACTTC.

This clone came up once. J is TRBJ2-2 and V is TRBV6-5; D may be TRBD1 or TRBD2 (5 bases each). The ends were cut back, 10 bases at V and 1 base at J, with 16 bases in the middle. CDR3 size: 15 residues. CDR1 and CDR2 (germline): MNHEY, SVGAGI. The CDR3 is CATIRSGQNTGELFF. In nucleotides, the CDR3 is TGTGCCACAATAAGATCGGGGCAGAACACCGGGGAGCTGTTTTTT.

V gene TRBV6-5 combines with J gene TRBJ2-1; D gene ambiguous. The CDR3 is 13 residues long. Germline V gene data show CDR1 as MNHEY and CDR2 as SVGAGI. The germline V and J ends were trimmed by 8 bases and 8 bases, with 16 bases remaining between them. The CDR3 sequence is CASGPTSRDEQFF. The CDR3 nucleotides read TGTGCCAGCGGACCGACCTCACGGGATGAGCAGTTCTTC.

This chain joins TRBV5-1 and TRBJ1-1; the match to TRBD1 covers 8 bases. The trim removed 4 bases at V and 12 bases at J, leaving 11 bases unmatched. The CDR3 consists of 13 residues. CDR1 and CDR2 (germline): SGHRS, YFSETQ. The DNA of the CDR3 is TGCGCCAGCAGCCGGCCCGGGGACAGGAGAACTTTCTTT. This translates into CASSRPGDRRTFF.

CDR3 protein: CAISQSGLAGAGELFF. Written as DNA, the CDR3 is TGTGCCATCAGTCAATCTGGACTAGCGGGAGCCGGGGAGCTGTTTTTT. V is TRBV10-3 and J is TRBJ2-2, with 13 bases lining up with TRBD2. The CDR3 is made up of 16 amino acids. J lost 6 bases, V lost 5 bases, and 6 bases had no gene match. Germline V gives CDR1 ENHRY, CDR2 SYGVKD.

This rearrangement joins TRBV5-1 to TRBJ2-7; 8 positions agree with TRBD1. Germline V gives CDR1 SGHRS, CDR2 YFSETQ. The ends lost 0 bases at V and 5 bases at J; junction bases unmatched: 4. The CDR3 has 14 amino acids. The CDR3 nucleotides read TGCGCCAGCAGCTTGGGACAGGGGTTTGACGAGCAGTACTTC. It specifies CASSLGQGFDEQYF.

This chain joins TRBV13 and TRBJ2-1, with TRBD2 identical over 12 bases. The germline CDR1 and CDR2 sequences are PRHDT and FYEKMQ (reference sequence). J gave up 8 bases and V 4 bases, and 9 bases lay outside the gene matches. CDR3 length equals 16 residues. The CDR3 nucleotides read TGTGCCAGCAGCTCCCTACTAGCGGGGGGTAGGTATGAGCAGTTCTTC. It specifies CASSSLLAGGRYEQFF.

The chain couples TRBV11-3 to TRBJ2-1, with 10 bases fitting TRBD2. Trimming cost V 1 base and J 5 bases; bases outside gene matches: 5. CDR3 size: 16 residues. CDR1 SGHNT and CDR2 YENEEA come from the germline V gene. The CDR3 DNA is TGTGCCAGCAGCTTAGTAGGGACTAGCGAAAACAATGAGCAGTTCTTC. Amino acid sequence: CASSLVGTSENNEQFF.

J is TRBJ1-5 and V is TRBV19; TRBD1 aligns across 8 bases. CDR1 LNHDA and CDR2 SQIVND come from the germline V gene (reference sequence). This CDR3 region has 16 residues. V lost 6 bases and J lost 0; bases outside the gene matches: 7. CDR3 bases: TGTGCCAGTAGCCGGCAGACAGGGGCTAGCAATCAGCCCCAGCATTTT. This gives the protein CASSRQTGASNQPQHF. The complete variable domain, with remaining parts taken from reference TRBV19 and TRBJ1-5, reads DGGITQSPKYLFRKEGQNVTLSCEQNLNHDAMYWYRQDPGQGLRLIYYSQIVNDFQKGDIAEGYSVSREKKESFPLTVTSAQKNPTAFYLCASSRQTGASNQPQHFGDGTRLSIL.

The chain has TRBV9 and TRBJ2-5, with 8 positions matching TRBD2. The CDR3 covers 18 residues. V lost 0 bases to trimming and J lost 5 bases; unmatched junction nucleotides: 15. Germline V gene lookup returns CDR1 SGDLS and CDR2 YYNGEE. The CDR3 coding sequence is TGTGCCAGCAGCGTAGCAACTAGCGGAGGAATGACCGCTGAGACCCAGTACTTC. Protein product: CASSVATSGGMTAETQYF.

The rearrangement uses TRBV9 and TRBJ2-5, with 14 positions matching TRBD2. This CDR3 has 16 amino acids. J was trimmed by 5 bases and V by 3 bases; bases with no gene match: 6. CDR1 SGDLS and CDR2 YYNGEE come from the germline V gene. CDR3 protein: CASSGGTSGRGETQYF. Here the CDR3 DNA reads TGTGCCAGCAGCGGGGGGACTAGCGGGAGAGGGGAGACCCAGTACTTC.

The chain combines TRBV6-1 with TRBJ1-3, with D possibly being TRBD1 (5 bases). The V end lost 6 bases, the J end lost 7 bases, and 16 bases lay between the germline ends. The CDR3 has 14 residues. Germline CDR1 reads MNHNS; CDR2 reads SASEGT. As DNA, the CDR3 is TGTGCCAGCAGCCCCGGGACGGCGGACAACACCATATATTTT. It is translated as CASSPGTADNTIYF.